Detailed here is one T cell receptor (beta chain). Its antigen is as yet unknown. The sample belongs to a study of long-term antiretroviral therapy in people with HIV. Background on the study: The oldest specimens predate the 2015 immediate-ART recommendation by about a decade. Notes on the study in general: Post-ART, diversity grew, though it stayed under transplant donor control levels.

Researchers secured at least one pre-ART and at least two post-ART PBMC samples from each donor. Investigators performed immunoSEQ version v3.0 at survey level. Here immunoSEQ multiplex PCR was the method, and the copy in TCRdb shows in-frame clones only, minus some. The sample holds over 15,000 clones, 70% to 90% seen once. V shed 1 base, J shed 7 bases, and the junction held 7 bases outside the gene matches. The germline gives CDR1 SGHTA, CDR2 FQGTGA. CDR3 size: 15 residues. The chain recombines TRBV7-3 with TRBJ1-2; 9 bases fit TRBD1. The origin of this receptor is a man aged 18 to 30 with HIV. This specimen consisted of unsorted PBMCs, obtained 0.1 years before starting antiretroviral therapy. CDR3 coding DNA: TGTGCCAGCAGCTTAAGGGACAGGGAGGAGGCTGGCTACACCTTC. Translating it yields CASSLRDREEAGYTF.